One and the same sample provided the 19 T cell receptor beta chains below, sequenced in a study of technical replicates of blood from a few donors. TCRdb's copy holds only in-frame clones and misses some; the assay was immunoSEQ multiplex PCR. The sample holds more than 13,000 clones, around 80% seen once. The source material was PBMCs. The receptors were sampled from a human donor in good health.

V gene TRBV5-4 combines with J gene TRBJ2-1, with 9 bases matching TRBD1. The CDR3 consists of 15 residues. The germline gives CDR1 SGHNT, CDR2 YYREEE (reference sequence). V lost 3 bases to trimming and J lost 5 bases; unmatched junction nucleotides: 6. This CDR3 reads CASSSGTGSDNEQFF. For the CDR3, the DNA is TGTGCCAGCAGCTCCGGGACAGGGTCGGACAATGAGCAGTTCTTC.

The DNA for the CDR3 is TGTGCCAGCAGCTTAGGAAAGACATTTAAGGGGACTGAAGCTTTCTTT. Translated: CASSLGKTFKGTEAFF. This chain uses TRBV11-1 with TRBJ1-1, with a weak D call TRBD1 (5 bases). The CDR3 has 16 residues. V lost 1 base, J lost 5 bases, and 17 bases lay in between. Germline lookup yields CDR1 SGHAT and CDR2 FQDESV (reference sequence).

V gene TRBV27 combines with J gene TRBJ2-1; D is perhaps TRBD2 (6 bases). The CDR3 has 15 amino acids. V shed 0 bases and J shed 5 bases, with 11 bases lying between them. Germline loops: CDR1 MNHEY, CDR2 SMNVEV (reference sequence). CDR3: CASSLSAGWNNEQFF. DNA for the CDR3: TGTGCCAGCAGTTTATCGGCGGGATGGAACAATGAGCAGTTCTTC.

The chain combines TRBV5-1 with TRBJ1-3; a possible D gene is TRBD1 (6 bases). Germline loops: CDR1 SGHRS, CDR2 YFSETQ. CDR3 size: 17 residues. The ends were cut back, 5 bases at V and 1 base at J, with 19 bases in the middle. CDR3 nucleotide sequence: TGCGCCAGCAGGAAAGGGGACACAGAGCCTTCTGGAAACACCATATATTTT. Translation gives CASRKGDTEPSGNTIYF.

The chain has TRBV5-5 and TRBJ1-3; D gene ambiguous. Looked up from germline, CDR1 is SGHKS and CDR2 is YYEKEE (reference sequence). The ends were cut back, 3 bases at V and 0 bases at J, with 10 bases in the middle. The CDR3 has 15 amino acids. CDR3 in DNA: TGTGCCAGCAGCTCGGAGAGTTTCTCTGGAAACACCATATATTTT. It specifies CASSSESFSGNTIYF.

The rearrangement joins TRBV5-1 to TRBJ1-1, with D unresolved. Germline V gives CDR1 SGHRS, CDR2 YFSETQ. Trimming removed 0 bases from V and 0 bases from J, with 6 bases in between. The CDR3 extends over 14 amino acids. CDR3 DNA: TGCGCCAGCAGCTTGGCAGTATTGAACACTGAAGCTTTCTTT. This sequence encodes CASSLAVLNTEAFF.

This sequence joins TRBV7-9 and TRBJ2-3; 11 bases match TRBD2. The V gene's germline CDR1 is SEHNR and CDR2 FQNEAQ (reference sequence). The V gene end was trimmed by 4 bases and the J gene end by 2 bases; junction bases not matched to a gene: 8. CDR3 length: 17 amino acids. CDR3 coding DNA: TGTGCCAGCAGCTCCAGTGGGGGACTAGCGGCCACAGATACGCAGTATTTT. It specifies CASSSSGGLAATDTQYF.

V gene TRBV9 combines with J gene TRBJ1-4; maybe TRBD1 (6 bases). V was cut by 2 bases and J by 0 bases, with 8 bases left in between. Germline assignment: CDR1 SGDLS and CDR2 YYNGEE. CDR3 size: 15 residues. The CDR3 here is CASSVGTTTNEKLFF. The CDR3 coding sequence is TGTGCCAGCAGCGTCGGGACAACAACTAATGAAAAACTGTTTTTT.

The chain has TRBV2 and TRBJ1-1; TRBD1 agrees at 7 bases. Germline V gene data show CDR1 as SNHLY and CDR2 as FYNNEI. This CDR3 is 13 amino acids long. The junction had 4 bases not matched to a gene; V was cut back by 6 bases and J by 3 bases. DNA for the CDR3: TGTGCCAGCAGCACCCAGGGGGACACTGAAGCTTTCTTT. This translates into CASSTQGDTEAFF.

The rearrangement links TRBV10-3 to TRBJ1-4; possible D gene TRBD1, 6 bases. Germline CDR1 ENHRY, CDR2 SYGVKD. The CDR3 sequence is 15 residues long. Deletions cut 4 bases from V and 3 bases from J, with 12 bases between. DNA for the CDR3: TGTGCCATCAGTGCAGGGGAAGGGGCTAATGAAAAACTGTTTTTT. It encodes CAISAGEGANEKLFF.

In its sample, this clone was seen a few times. The chain is built from TRBV5-4 and TRBJ2-1, with TRBD1 matching over 7 bases. Per germline, CDR1 SGHNT and CDR2 YYREEE (reference sequence). CDR3 length equals 14 residues. Trimming took 3 bases from V and 5 from J; bases not matched to a gene: 5. CDR3 amino acids: CASSSGQTNNEQFF. The CDR3, as DNA: TGTGCCAGCAGCTCGGGACAGACCAACAATGAGCAGTTCTTC.

Notes on this clone: A junction boundary mismatches the germline segment, possibly from a read error. The chain employs TRBV6-6 and TRBJ2-7; 8 nucleotides line up with TRBD1. The CDR3 contains 12 residues. Germline lookup yields CDR1 MNHNY and CDR2 SVGAGI (reference sequence). CDR3 DNA sequence: TGTGCCAGCAGGACGGACAGGGCGGATAGCTTCTTC. The encoded protein is CASRTDRADSFF.

V is TRBV30 and J is TRBJ1-2; 12 bases fit TRBD1. The length of the CDR3 is 18 residues. The germline CDR1 and CDR2 sequences are GTSNPN and SVGIG (reference sequence). The CDR3 DNA is TGTGCTCGGAGGCGGACAAGGGACAGGGGGCTTTCGGACTATGGCTACACCTTC. Translating gives CARRRTRDRGLSDYGYTF.

The rearrangement joins TRBV7-6 to TRBJ2-3, with TRBD2 identical over 9 bases. Germline-derived CDR1 and CDR2 are SGHVS and FNYEAQ. After removal of 1 base from V and 1 base from J, the junction contained 6 bases not matched to a gene. CDR3 length: 17 residues. The CDR3, as DNA: TGTGCCAGCAGCTTAGGGCTAGCGGGATTCGGCACAGATACGCAGTATTTT. Translation: CASSLGLAGFGTDTQYF.

The rearrangement joins TRBV7-3 to TRBJ2-1, with 7 nucleotides matching TRBD1. Germline V gene data show CDR1 as SGHTA and CDR2 as FQGTGA. The CDR3 spans 14 residues. The junction had 4 bases not matched to a gene; V was cut back by 2 bases and J by 6 bases. CDR3 sequence: CASSLVGQSNEQFF. CDR3 in DNA: TGTGCCAGCAGCTTAGTGGGACAGAGCAATGAGCAGTTCTTC.

The chain combines TRBV28 with TRBJ2-5; D possibly corresponds to TRBD2 (6 bases). The V and J ends lost 9 bases and 3 bases respectively, with 11 bases between them. This CDR3 contains 12 residues. Per germline, CDR1 MDHEN and CDR2 SYDVKM. The CDR3 coding sequence is TGTGCCAGTGGCGGGGATAAAGAGACCCAGTACTTC. It yields the protein CASGGDKETQYF.

The chain recombines TRBV5-1 with TRBJ2-5, with D maybe TRBD2 (5 bases). This CDR3 comprises 15 residues. V was pared by 1 base and J by 2 bases, with 12 bases between. The germline V gene has CDR1 SGHRS and CDR2 YFSETQ. DNA of the CDR3: TGCGCCAGCAGCTTGCTCCCCCCGGGGCAAGAGACCCAGTACTTC. This sequence encodes CASSLLPPGQETQYF. Looking up the rest from reference TRBV5-1 and TRBJ2-5 gives the full variable domain: KAGVTQTPRYLIKTRGQQVTLSCSPISGHRSVSWYQQTPGQGLQFLFEYFSETQRNKGNFPGRFSGRQFSNSRSEMNVSTLELGDSALYLCASSLLPPGQETQYFGPGTRLLVL.

V usage is TRBV9 and J usage is TRBJ2-7; TRBD1 aligns across 7 bases. The V segment lost 4 bases and the J segment 5 bases; nucleotides outside the gene matches: 12. Germline CDR1 and CDR2: SGDLS and YYNGEE. The CDR3 extends over 15 amino acids. This CDR3 is CASSLRGQSGDEQYF. The CDR3 DNA reads as TGTGCCAGCAGCCTCAGGGGACAGTCCGGGGACGAGCAGTACTTC.

The chain links TRBV7-2 to TRBJ2-7, with TRBD1 matching over 11 bases. CDR3 length equals 16 residues. J was trimmed by 6 bases and V by 5 bases; bases with no gene match: 12. Germline lookup yields CDR1 SGHTA and CDR2 FQGNSA. In DNA, the CDR3 is TGTGCCAGCAGCGTAAATGCCGGGACAGGGGGGAGCGAGCAGTACTTC. It specifies CASSVNAGTGGSEQYF. The whole variable domain, filled in from reference TRBV7-2 and TRBJ2-7, reads GAGVSQSPSNKVTEKGKDVELRCDPISGHTALYWYRQSLGQGLEFLIYFQGNSAPDKSGLPSDRFSAERTGGSVSTLTIQRTQQEDSAVYLCASSVNAGTGGSEQYFGPGTRLTVT.